The 24 T cell receptor beta chains in this list originate from one sample, sequenced in a study of blood T cell repertoires in COVID-19 (dated by TCRdb to about 2020). Library prep was done by the immunoSEQ multiplex PCR assay. The table was pulled from immuneACCESS by TCRdb, which kept in-frame rearrangements only. Such tables lose some clones; where checked, under half of the loss comes from unresolved V genes, and the rest has no known cause. Within this sample are about 180,000 clones, with 70% to 90% of them counted one time only. The ten top clones hold 2.5% to 3% of the sample. Sequences were obtained from peripheral blood. All receptors derive from a woman aged 30 to 39 with active or convalescent COVID-19.

The chain's CDR3 is CAFPGMNTEAFF. CDR3 DNA sequence: TGTGCTTTTCCGGGGATGAACACTGAAGCTTTCTTT. The chain has TRBV12-5 and TRBJ1-1; D is unresolved. V was trimmed by 11 bases and J by 0 bases, leaving 10 bases between them. This CDR3 spans 12 amino acids. Germline V CDR1 and CDR2: LGHNT, FRNRAP. The full variable domain, rest sourced from reference TRBV12-5 and TRBJ1-1, is DARVTQTPRHKVTEMGQEVTMRCQPILGHNTVFWYRQTMMQGLELLAYFRNRAPLDDSGMPKDRFSAEMPDATLATLKIQPSEPRDSAVYFCAFPGMNTEAFFGQGTRLTVV.

This clone was seen a single time. The genes are TRBV5-6 and TRBJ2-7, with TRBD1 matching over 8 bases. This CDR3 spans 15 amino acids. V lost 4 bases, J lost 0 bases, and 6 bases stayed unmatched. Per the germline V gene, CDR1 is SGHDT and CDR2 is YYEEEE. As DNA, the CDR3 is TGTGCCAGCAGCGCCACGGACAGGGCCTCCTACGAGCAGTACTTC. It specifies CASSATDRASYEQYF.

J is TRBJ2-7 and V is TRBV28; 8 nucleotides line up with TRBD2. CDR1 is MDHEN and CDR2 is SYDVKM in the germline V gene. CDR3 length equals 16 residues. The ends lost 6 bases at V and 2 bases at J; junction bases unmatched: 12. The CDR3 protein is CASSSSRGGVAYEQYF. In DNA, the CDR3 is TGTGCCAGCAGCTCCTCCCGGGGGGGGGTTGCCTACGAGCAGTACTTC.

The chain joins TRBV9 to TRBJ1-2, with D tentatively TRBD1 (6 bases). CDR1 is SGDLS and CDR2 is YYNGEE in the germline V gene. Trimming left V 4 bases short and J 2 bases short, with 9 bases between. CDR3 length: 13 amino acids. The DNA for the CDR3 is TGTGCCAGCAGCCAAGGACAGAACTATGGCTACACCTTC. Its protein is CASSQGQNYGYTF.

This chain uses TRBV11-2 with TRBJ2-7; 7 bases match TRBD1. After removal of 5 bases from V and 3 bases from J, the junction contained 7 bases not matched to a gene. Germline V gene lookup returns CDR1 SGHAT and CDR2 FQNNGV. CDR3 size: 14 residues. CDR3 loop: CASSPPGQYYEQYF. CDR3 nucleotides: TGTGCCAGCAGCCCCCCGGGACAGTACTACGAGCAGTACTTC.

The J gene is TRBJ1-1, the V gene TRBV5-1; D gene unclear. CDR3 length: 13 residues. V lost 2 bases and J 1 base, leaving 6 bases between the germline ends. In germline, CDR1 is SGHRS, CDR2 YFSETQ. CDR3 nucleotides: TGCGCCAGCAGCTTACAGCCGAACACTGAAGCTTTCTTT. As protein: CASSLQPNTEAFF.

For this clone: Other DNA sequences within the sample encode an identical CDR3. The chain joins TRBV7-9 to TRBJ1-6; D unresolved. The CDR3 sequence is 12 residues long. V was clipped by 6 bases and J by 5 bases, with 5 bases between them. CDR1 SEHNR and CDR2 FQNEAQ come from the germline V gene (reference sequence). The CDR3 nucleotides are TGTGCCAGCAGTTTCAATAATTCACCCCTCCACTTT. Translating it yields CASSFNNSPLHF.

This chain connects TRBV4-1 to TRBJ2-7, with 9 bases identical to TRBD1. Germline V gives CDR1 MGHRA, CDR2 YSYEKL. The trim removed 4 bases at V and 4 bases at J, leaving 5 bases unmatched. The CDR3 runs to 14 residues. The CDR3 region is CASSRGQGYYEQYF. The CDR3 coding sequence is TGCGCCAGCAGCCGGGGACAGGGCTATTACGAGCAGTACTTC.

The V gene is TRBV6-1, the J gene TRBJ1-3; D is possibly TRBD1 (6 bases). In germline, CDR1 is MNHNS, CDR2 SASEGT. The CDR3 spans 19 residues. The V gene lost 4 bases and the J gene lost 2 bases, with 24 bases spanning the gap. This chain's CDR3 is CASSGGGWQGRRTGNTIYF. In DNA, the CDR3 is TGTGCCAGCAGTGGCGGGGGGTGGCAGGGGCGAAGAACTGGAAACACCATATATTTT.

The chain joins TRBV11-3 to TRBJ1-1, with 7 bases aligning to TRBD1. The CDR3 is made up of 13 amino acids. V shed 5 bases, J shed 3 bases, and the junction held 3 bases outside the gene matches. Germline V CDR1 and CDR2: SGHNT, YENEEA. The CDR3 spells CASSTTGDTEAFF. CDR3 bases: TGTGCCAGCAGCACCACAGGGGACACTGAAGCTTTCTTT.

A single count supports this clone. The chain uses TRBV10-1 and TRBJ2-1; 13 bases are a match to TRBD2. This CDR3 spans 15 amino acids. Losses at the gene ends were 4 bases for V and 5 bases for J; bases not matched to a gene: 2. Germline CDR1 and CDR2: WNHNN and SYGVQD (reference sequence). The CDR3, as DNA: TGCGCCAGCAGTGGTGGGACTAGCGGGAACAATGAGCAGTTCTTC. It encodes CASSGGTSGNNEQFF.

The rearrangement links TRBV19 to TRBJ1-2; D ambiguous. Trimming shortened V by 11 bases and J by 8 bases, and 21 bases separated the two germline ends. The CDR3 runs 13 residues. Germline CDR1 reads LNHDA; CDR2 reads SQIVND (reference sequence). The DNA for the CDR3 is TGTGCCGCCTCAGTCGCCCTTACGCGGGGCTACACCTTC. This codes for CAASVALTRGYTF.

This chain links TRBV7-9 with TRBJ2-1; D is perhaps TRBD1 (6 bases). V lost 6 bases and J 1 base, leaving 13 bases between the germline ends. Per germline, CDR1 SEHNR and CDR2 FQNEAQ (reference sequence). CDR3 length: 15 residues. The CDR3 coding sequence is TGTGCCAGCAGGACACAGGGCGTATCCTACAATGAGCAGTTCTTC. Its protein product is CASRTQGVSYNEQFF.

Comment on this clone: The junction departs from germline at one end; a sequencing error may be responsible. The chain joins TRBV20-1 to TRBJ1-2; perhaps TRBD1 as D (6 bases). The CDR3 runs 11 residues. Germline assignment: CDR1 DFQATT and CDR2 SNEGSKA (reference sequence). Here the CDR3 reads CSAHSPGARYF. DNA of the CDR3: TGCAGTGCCCACTCCCCAGGGGCCCGCTACTTC.

J is TRBJ2-2 and V is TRBV6-1, with 13 nucleotides matching TRBD2. The junction had 16 bases not matched to a gene; V was cut back by 4 bases and J by 5 bases. CDR1 and CDR2 (germline): MNHNS, SASEGT. The CDR3 extends over 20 amino acids. CDR3 in amino acids: CASSAERTSGSLGWTGELFF. CDR3 DNA sequence: TGTGCCAGCAGTGCGGAAAGGACTAGCGGGAGTTTGGGGTGGACCGGGGAGCTGTTTTTT.

The rearrangement links TRBV19 to TRBJ1-3; D gene ambiguous. Trimming stripped 3 bases from V and 4 bases from J, with 25 bases between. The CDR3 extends over 19 amino acids. Germline values: CDR1 LNHDA, CDR2 SQIVND (reference sequence). The CDR3 is CASSIFASLVGNTGNTIYF. The CDR3 DNA reads as TGTGCCAGTAGTATTTTTGCAAGTTTGGTCGGGAATACAGGAAACACCATATATTTT.

The chain has TRBV5-6 and TRBJ1-2; no clear D. From germline, CDR1 is SGHDT and CDR2 YYEEEE. Trimming pared 0 bases from V and 2 bases from J, leaving 8 bases between. The CDR3 runs to 14 residues. The CDR3 loop is CASSLASGNYGYTF. The DNA of the CDR3 is TGTGCCAGCAGCTTGGCCTCGGGAAACTATGGCTACACCTTC.

This chain connects TRBV12-3 or TRBV12-4 to TRBJ2-3; TRBD2 matches 12 bases. The CDR3 runs 13 residues. The V and J ends lost 6 bases and 5 bases, in that order; junction bases with no gene match: 0. DNA for the CDR3: TGTGCCAGCAGGGGACTAGCGGGAGATACGCAGTATTTT. It is translated as CASRGLAGDTQYF.

V gene TRBV5-1 combines with J gene TRBJ2-1, with D uncertain. CDR3 size: 13 residues. Germline V lookup: CDR1 SGHRS, CDR2 YFSETQ. Trimming took 2 bases from V and 1 from J, leaving 4 bases between them. As DNA, the CDR3 is TGCGCCAGCAGCTTTCAGTCCTACAATGAGCAGTTCTTC. It codes for CASSFQSYNEQFF.

The gene calls are TRBV27 and TRBJ1-5; 7 positions match TRBD1. The CDR3 runs 14 residues. Germline lookup yields CDR1 MNHEY and CDR2 SMNVEV (reference sequence). The V and J ends lost 5 bases and 2 bases, in that order; junction bases with no gene match: 3. Written as DNA, the CDR3 is TGTGCCAGCAGTCCAGGACAGGGCAATCAGCCCCAGCATTTT. Residues: CASSPGQGNQPQHF.

This chain joins TRBV19 and TRBJ2-1, with TRBD1 matching 12 bases. CDR1 is LNHDA, CDR2 SQIVND, per germline (reference sequence). This CDR3 is 13 amino acids long. J lost 8 bases, V lost 7 bases, and 3 bases had no gene match. CDR3 amino acids: CASMGTGGDEQFF. The DNA for the CDR3 is TGTGCCAGTATGGGGACAGGGGGCGATGAGCAGTTCTTC. Filled out from reference TRBV19 and TRBJ2-1, the complete variable domain reads DGGITQSPKYLFRKEGQNVTLSCEQNLNHDAMYWYRQDPGQGLRLIYYSQIVNDFQKGDIAEGYSVSREKKESFPLTVTSAQKNPTAFYLCASMGTGGDEQFFGPGTRLTVL.

The chain has TRBV19 and TRBJ1-2; a weak D match, TRBD1 (6 bases). The V and J ends lost 6 bases and 0 bases respectively, with 11 bases between them. Germline V CDR1 and CDR2: LNHDA, SQIVND (reference sequence). The CDR3 extends over 14 amino acids. CDR3 in amino acids: CASRSQGSNYGYTF. The CDR3 DNA reads as TGTGCCAGTAGATCACAGGGTTCTAACTATGGCTACACCTTC.

The chain has TRBV2 and TRBJ2-6; D possibly corresponds to TRBD2 (5 bases). CDR1 is SNHLY and CDR2 is FYNNEI in the germline V gene. V lost 7 bases and J lost 4, with 14 bases in between. The CDR3 spans 15 residues. For the CDR3, the DNA is TGTGCCAGCAAAAAGAGGGTTTCCGGGGCCAACGTCCTGACTTTC. This translates into CASKKRVSGANVLTF.

CDR3 in DNA: TGTGCCAGCAGCTTAGCTATGGGTGAGGACACTGAAGCTTTCTTT. Residues: CASSLAMGEDTEAFF. The chain is built from TRBV7-9 and TRBJ1-1; D not resolved. The germline gives CDR1 SEHNR, CDR2 FQNEAQ (reference sequence). The ends were cut back, 0 bases at V and 3 bases at J, with 11 bases in the middle. The CDR3 extends over 15 amino acids.